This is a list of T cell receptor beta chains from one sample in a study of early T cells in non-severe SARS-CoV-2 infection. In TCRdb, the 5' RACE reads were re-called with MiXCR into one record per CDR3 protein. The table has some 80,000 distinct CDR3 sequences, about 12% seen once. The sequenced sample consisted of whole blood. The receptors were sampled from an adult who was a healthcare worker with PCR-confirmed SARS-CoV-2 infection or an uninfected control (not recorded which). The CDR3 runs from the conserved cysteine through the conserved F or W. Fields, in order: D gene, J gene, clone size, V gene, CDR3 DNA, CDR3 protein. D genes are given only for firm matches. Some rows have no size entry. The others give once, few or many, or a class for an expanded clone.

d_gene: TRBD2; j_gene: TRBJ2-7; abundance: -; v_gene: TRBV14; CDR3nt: TGTGCCAGCAGCCCACCGGGACTAGCGGGTCCCTACGAGCAGTACTTC; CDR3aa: CASSPPGLAGPYEQYF
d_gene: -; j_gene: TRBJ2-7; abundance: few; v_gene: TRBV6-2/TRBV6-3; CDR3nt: TGTGCCAGCACTGCCGGGGACTACGAGCAGTACTTC; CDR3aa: CASTAGDYEQYF
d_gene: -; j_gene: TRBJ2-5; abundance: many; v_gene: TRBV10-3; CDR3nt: TGTGCCATCAGTGATGTAGGGGGGGGCCAAGAGACCCAGTACTTC; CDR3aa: CAISDVGGGQETQYF
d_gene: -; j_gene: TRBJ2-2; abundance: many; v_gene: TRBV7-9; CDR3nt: TGTGCCAGCAGCTTTAAGGGCACCGGGGAGCTGTTTTTT; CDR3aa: CASSFKGTGELFF
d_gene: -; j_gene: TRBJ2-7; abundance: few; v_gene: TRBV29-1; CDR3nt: TGCAGCGTTGGACGGAGCGCCTACGAGCAGTACTTC; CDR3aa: CSVGRSAYEQYF
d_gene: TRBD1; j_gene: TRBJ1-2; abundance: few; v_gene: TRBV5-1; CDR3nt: TGCGCCAGCAGCTCTCCAGGACAGGGGGTAATTGGAGGCTACACCTTC; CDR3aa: CASSSPGQGVIGGYTF
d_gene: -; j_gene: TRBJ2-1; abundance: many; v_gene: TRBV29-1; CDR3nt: TGCAGCGTCCCTCCCCTGGAAGCGTCGAAGTACAATGAGCAGTTCTTC; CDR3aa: CSVPPLEASKYNEQFF
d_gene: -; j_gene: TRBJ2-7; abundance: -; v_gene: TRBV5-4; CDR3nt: TGTGCCATCTCCCGAGGGGTCGAATACGAGCAGTACTTC; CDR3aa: CAISRGVEYEQYF
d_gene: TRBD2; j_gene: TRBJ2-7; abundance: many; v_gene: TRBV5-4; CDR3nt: TGTGCCAGCAGCTTTCGAGCGGGGCCCTCCTACGAGCAGTACTTC; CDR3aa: CASSFRAGPSYEQYF
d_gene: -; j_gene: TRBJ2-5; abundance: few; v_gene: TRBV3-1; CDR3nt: TGTGCCAGCAGCCAAAACCGGGGGGAGACCCAGTACTTC; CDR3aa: CASSQNRGETQYF
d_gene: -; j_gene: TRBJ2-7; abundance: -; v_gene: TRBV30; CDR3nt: TGTGCCTGGAGTGTTGAGACTAAACTTGGCGAGCAGTACTTC; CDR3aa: CAWSVETKLGEQYF
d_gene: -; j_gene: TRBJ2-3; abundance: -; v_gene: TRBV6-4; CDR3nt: TGTGCCAGCAGTGACGGCGTCGGAGATACGCAGTATTTT; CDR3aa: CASSDGVGDTQYF
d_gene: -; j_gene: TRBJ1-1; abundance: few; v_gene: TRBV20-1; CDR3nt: TGCAGTGCTAGACTTAGAAGGAACACTGAAGCTTTCTTT; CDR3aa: CSARLRRNTEAFF
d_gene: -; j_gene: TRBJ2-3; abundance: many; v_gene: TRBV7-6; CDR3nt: TGTGCCAGCAGCCCAGGAGGCTACACAGATACGCAGTATTTT; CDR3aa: CASSPGGYTDTQYF
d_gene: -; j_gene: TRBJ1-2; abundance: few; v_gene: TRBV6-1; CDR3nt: TGTGCCAGCGATAGGACCGAGCGGTATGGCTACACCTTC; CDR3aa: CASDRTERYGYTF
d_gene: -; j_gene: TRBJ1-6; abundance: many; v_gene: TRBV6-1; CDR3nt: TGTGCCAGCAGTAGACAGAGCTCCTATAATTCACCCCTCCACTTT; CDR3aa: CASSRQSSYNSPLHF
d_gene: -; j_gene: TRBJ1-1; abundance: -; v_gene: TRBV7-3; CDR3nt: TGTGCCAGCAGCCCAACGGGGGGCGCCGAGAACACTGAAGCTTTCTTT; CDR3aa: CASSPTGGAENTEAFF
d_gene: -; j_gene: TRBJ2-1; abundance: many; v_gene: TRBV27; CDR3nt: TGTGCCAGCAGTCCGCAGGGGTATGAGCAGTTCTTC; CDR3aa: CASSPQGYEQFF
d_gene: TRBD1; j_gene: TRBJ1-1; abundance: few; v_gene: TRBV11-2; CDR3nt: TGTGCCAGCAGCAGGACAGGGGATTGGGCTGAAGCTTTCTTT; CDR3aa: CASSRTGDWAEAFF
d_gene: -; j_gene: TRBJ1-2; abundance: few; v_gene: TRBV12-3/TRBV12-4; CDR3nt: TGTGCCAGCAGTTGGGGGTACAGTGGAGGCTACACCTTC; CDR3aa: CASSWGYSGGYTF
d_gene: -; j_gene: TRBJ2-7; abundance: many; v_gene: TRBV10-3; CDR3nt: TGTGCCATCAGCCCGAATAACTACGAGCAGTACTTC; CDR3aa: CAISPNNYEQYF
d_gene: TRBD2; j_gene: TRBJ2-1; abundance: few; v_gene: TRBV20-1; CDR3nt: TGCAGTGCTAGAGGACTAGCGGGGGTTGAGCAGTTCTTC; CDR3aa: CSARGLAGVEQFF
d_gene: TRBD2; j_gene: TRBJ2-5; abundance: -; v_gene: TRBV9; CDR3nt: TGTGCCAGCAGCGTAGGGATGGTAGCGGGATCCTTGTATCAAGAGACCCAGTACTTC; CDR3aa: CASSVGMVAGSLYQETQYF
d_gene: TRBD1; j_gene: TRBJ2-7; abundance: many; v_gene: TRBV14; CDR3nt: TGTGCCAGCAGCCAAGCACGCGGACAGGGAACCTACGAGCAGTACTTC; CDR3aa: CASSQARGQGTYEQYF
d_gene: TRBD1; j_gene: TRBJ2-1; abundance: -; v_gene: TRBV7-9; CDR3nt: TGTGCCAGCAGCATCCCGGGACAGGGGCCTCCCGATGAGCAGTTCTTC; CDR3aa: CASSIPGQGPPDEQFF
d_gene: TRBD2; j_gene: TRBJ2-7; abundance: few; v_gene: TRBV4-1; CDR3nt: TGCGCCAGCAGCGGGACTAAGCCCTCCGAGCAGTACTTC; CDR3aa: CASSGTKPSEQYF
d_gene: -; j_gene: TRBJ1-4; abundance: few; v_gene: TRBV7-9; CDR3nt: TGTGCCAGCAGCTTATCCGGATTCCCTAATGAAAAACTGTTTTTT; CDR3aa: CASSLSGFPNEKLFF
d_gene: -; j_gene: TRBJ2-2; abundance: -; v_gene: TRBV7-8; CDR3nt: TGTGCCAGCAGCTCTTCCGCGGTCTCGAACACCGGGGAGCTGTTTTTT; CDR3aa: CASSSSAVSNTGELFF
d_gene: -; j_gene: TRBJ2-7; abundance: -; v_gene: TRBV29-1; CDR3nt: TGCAGCGTCCGGGTCGCACCAGAGCAGTACTTC; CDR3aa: CSVRVAPEQYF
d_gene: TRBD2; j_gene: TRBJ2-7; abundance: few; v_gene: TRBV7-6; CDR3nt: TGTGCCAGCAGCTCAAGGGAGGGTGAGCAGTACTTC; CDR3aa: CASSSREGEQYF
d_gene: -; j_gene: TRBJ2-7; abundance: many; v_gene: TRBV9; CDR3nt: TGTGCCAGCAGCCCGACCCGGGACCCCTCCTACGAGCAGTACTTC; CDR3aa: CASSPTRDPSYEQYF
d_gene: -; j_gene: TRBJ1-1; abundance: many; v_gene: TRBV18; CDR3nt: TGTGCCAGCTCACCACGTCGTGGAGTAGACACTGAAGCTTTCTTT; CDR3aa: CASSPRRGVDTEAFF
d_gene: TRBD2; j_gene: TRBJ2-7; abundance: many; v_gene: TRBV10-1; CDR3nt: TGCGCCAGCAGTGTAGCGGGAGAGGTCTACGAGCAGTACTTC; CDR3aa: CASSVAGEVYEQYF
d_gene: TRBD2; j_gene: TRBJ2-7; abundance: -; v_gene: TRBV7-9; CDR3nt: TGTGCCAGCAGCTTCGATCTAGCGGGTGCGAGGGAGCAGTACTTC; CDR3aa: CASSFDLAGAREQYF
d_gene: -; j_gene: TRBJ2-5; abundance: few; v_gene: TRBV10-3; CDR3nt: TGTGCCATCAGGGACTCTGGACCAGGGACCCAGTACTTC; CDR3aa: CAIRDSGPGTQYF
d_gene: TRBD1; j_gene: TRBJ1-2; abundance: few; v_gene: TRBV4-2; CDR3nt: TGTGCCAGCAGCCAAGGTCTAGGACAGGACTATGGCTACACCTTC; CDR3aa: CASSQGLGQDYGYTF
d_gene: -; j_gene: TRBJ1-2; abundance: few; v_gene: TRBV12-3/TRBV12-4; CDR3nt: TGTGCCAGCAGTTTGGAAACAGCTATTTATGGCTACACCTTC; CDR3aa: CASSLETAIYGYTF
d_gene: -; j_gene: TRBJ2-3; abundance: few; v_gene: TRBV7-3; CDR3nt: TGTGCCAGCAGTTATGAGGATACGCAGTATTTT; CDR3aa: CASSYEDTQYF
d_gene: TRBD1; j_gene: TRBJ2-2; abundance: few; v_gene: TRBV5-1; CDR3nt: TGCGCCAGCAAGGGACAGCAGAACACCGGGGAGCTGTTTTTT; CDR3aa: CASKGQQNTGELFF
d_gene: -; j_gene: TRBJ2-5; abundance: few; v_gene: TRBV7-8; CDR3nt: TGTGCCAGCAGCTACAACCCACTATATCACCGGGAGACCCAGTACTTC; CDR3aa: CASSYNPLYHRETQYF
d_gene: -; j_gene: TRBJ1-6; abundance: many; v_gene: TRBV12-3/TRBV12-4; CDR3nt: TGTGCCAGCAGTTTCGGACAGTATAATTCACCCCTCCACTTT; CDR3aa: CASSFGQYNSPLHF
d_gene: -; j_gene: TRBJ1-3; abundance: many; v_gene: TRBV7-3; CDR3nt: TGTGCCAGCAGCCCAACAGGGTCCTCTGGAAACACCATATATTTT; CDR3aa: CASSPTGSSGNTIYF
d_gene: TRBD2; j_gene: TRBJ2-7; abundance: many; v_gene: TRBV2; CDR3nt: TGTGCCAGCAGAACAAGCGGGGAGCGGGGAGAGCAGTACTTC; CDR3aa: CASRTSGERGEQYF
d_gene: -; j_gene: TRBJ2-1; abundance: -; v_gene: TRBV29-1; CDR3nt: TGCAGCGTTCCATATCTAGATACGATTTTCGATGAGCAGTTCTTC; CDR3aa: CSVPYLDTIFDEQFF
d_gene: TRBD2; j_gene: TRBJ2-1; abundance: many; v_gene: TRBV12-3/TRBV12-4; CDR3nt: TGTGCCAGCACCTTAGCTAGCGGGAGTATGAATGAGCAGTTCTTC; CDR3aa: CASTLASGSMNEQFF
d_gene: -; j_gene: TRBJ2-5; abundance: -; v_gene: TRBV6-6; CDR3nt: TGTGCCAGCAGTTACTCGAGTCTCGCGGAGACCCAGTACTTC; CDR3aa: CASSYSSLAETQYF